Below are 27 T cell receptor beta chains sequenced from a single sample in a study of cytomegalovirus exposure and HLA in healthy donors. The PCR ran on 60 Vbeta and 13 Jbeta primers. Assay: immunoSEQ multiplex PCR; the TCRdb copy retains only in-frame clones and omits some. Its listing shows about 40,000 clones. Source material: PBMCs. The source of these receptors is a young man in good health and CMV-seronegative.

This chain uses TRBV15 with TRBJ1-5; D possibly corresponds to TRBD1 (6 bases). Germline-derived CDR1 and CDR2 are LNHNV and YYDKDF (reference sequence). This CDR3 spans 16 amino acids. Trimming cost V 0 bases and J 2 bases, with 11 bases left between them. CDR3 loop: CATSRDRAGGNQPQHF. In nucleotides, the CDR3 is TGTGCCACCAGCAGAGATCGGGCAGGGGGCAATCAGCCCCAGCATTTT. The full variable domain, rest sourced from reference TRBV15 and TRBJ1-5, is DAMVIQNPRYQVTQFGKPVTLSCSQTLNHNVMYWYQQKSSQAPKLLFHYYDKDFNNEADTPDNFQSRRPNTSFCFLDIRSPGLGDTAMYLCATSRDRAGGNQPQHFGDGTRLSIL.

The chain couples TRBV2 to TRBJ2-3; D might be TRBD1 (6 bases). V was clipped by 9 bases and J by 3 bases, with 16 bases between them. This CDR3 is built from 14 residues. Germline V gene lookup returns CDR1 SNHLY and CDR2 FYNNEI. CDR3 nucleotide sequence: TGTGCCAGTACCACACAGGGCAGGACAGATACGCAGTATTTT. Translating gives CASTTQGRTDTQYF.

J is TRBJ2-3 and V is TRBV7-2, with D perhaps TRBD1 (5 bases). The CDR3 covers 12 residues. Germline loops: CDR1 SGHTA, CDR2 FQGNSA. Trimming took off 4 bases at V and 5 bases at J, with 7 bases between the two ends. Written as DNA, the CDR3 is TGTGCCAGCAGCTCCCAGGGAGATACGCAGTATTTT. As protein: CASSSQGDTQYF.

The V call is TRBV4-3, the J call TRBJ2-7, with unresolved D. CDR3 length: 14 residues. The V and J ends lost 0 bases and 7 bases respectively, with 13 bases between them. CDR1 and CDR2 from the germline V gene are LGHNA and YSLEER. The CDR3 DNA reads TGCGCCAGCAGCCAAGAACCCCTGATGAGGGAGCAGTACTTC. This encodes CASSQEPLMREQYF.

This chain connects TRBV19 to TRBJ2-7, with 9 nucleotides matching TRBD1. The CDR3 has 14 amino acids. Germline V gene sequence: CDR1 LNHDA, CDR2 SQIVND (reference sequence). Trimming cost V 6 bases and J 5 bases; bases outside gene matches: 8. CDR3 nucleotide sequence: TGTGCCAGTAGGAGCCGGGACAGGGAGGACGAGCAGTACTTC. Residues: CASRSRDREDEQYF.

The chain has TRBV18 and TRBJ1-1; TRBD1 aligns across 8 bases. The CDR3 covers 14 residues. With V trimmed by 6 bases and J by 7 bases, 10 bases remained unmatched. Germline lookup yields CDR1 KGHSH and CDR2 LQKENI. CDR3 DNA sequence: TGTGCCAGCTCCCAGGACAGGGCTCTTCGTGAAGCTTTCTTT. This sequence encodes CASSQDRALREAFF. The complete variable domain, with remaining parts taken from reference TRBV18 and TRBJ1-1, reads NAGVMQNPRHLVRRRGQEARLRCSPMKGHSHVYWYRQLPEEGLKFMVYLQKENIIDESGMPKERFSAEFPKEGPSILRIQQVVRGDSAAYFCASSQDRALREAFFGQGTRLTVV.

The rearrangement joins TRBV18 to TRBJ2-1; TRBD2 matches 8 bases. Germline V gene sequence: CDR1 KGHSH, CDR2 LQKENI. J was trimmed by 1 base and V by 4 bases; bases with no gene match: 3. The CDR3 spans 15 residues. CDR3 nucleotide sequence: TGTGCCAGCTCACTAGCGGGACAATCCTACAATGAGCAGTTCTTC. It yields the protein CASSLAGQSYNEQFF.

The chain carries TRBV7-2 and TRBJ2-7; tentative D call: TRBD2 (5 bases). V gave up 1 base and J gave up 1 base, with 8 bases separating them. Looked up from germline, CDR1 is SGHTA and CDR2 is FQGNSA. The CDR3 is made up of 14 amino acids. CDR3 nucleotides: TGTGCCAGCAGCTTAGTTCCGGGGTCCTACGAGCAGTACTTC. It is translated as CASSLVPGSYEQYF.

The chain couples TRBV7-9 to TRBJ2-2; no firm D call. V lost 8 bases to trimming and J lost 5 bases, with 15 bases between them. This CDR3 region has 14 residues. Germline V gene lookup returns CDR1 SEHNR and CDR2 FQNEAQ (reference sequence). The CDR3 DNA follows: TGTGCCAGCCCCGCGCACGTGCTGACCGGGGAGCTGTTTTTT. The encoded protein is CASPAHVLTGELFF.

V is TRBV2 and J is TRBJ2-1, with 14 positions matching TRBD2. This CDR3 is built from 15 residues. Germline loops: CDR1 SNHLY, CDR2 FYNNEI. Trimming at V came to 6 bases and at J to 8 bases, leaving 6 bases not matched to a gene. The CDR3 DNA follows: TGTGCCAGCAGCGCCGGGACTAGCGGGAGTCATGAGCAGTTCTTC. Protein product: CASSAGTSGSHEQFF.

To note about this clone: The junction departs from germline at one end; a sequencing error may be responsible. This sequence joins TRBV25-1 and TRBJ1-5, with TRBD1 identical over 8 bases. This CDR3 has 14 amino acids. Germline V lookup: CDR1 MGHDK, CDR2 SYGVNS. The CDR3 loop is CASSDRGHNQHQHF. The CDR3 DNA reads TGTGCCAGCAGTGACAGGGGGCATAATCAGCACCAGCATTTT.

The CDR3 loop is CASRSTGPQFF. CDR3 bases: TGTGCCAGCAGGTCGACAGGACCGCAGTTCTTC. V gene TRBV28 combines with J gene TRBJ2-1, with a tentative D call TRBD1 (6 bases). Trimming removed 6 bases at V and 12 bases at J, with 12 bases between. Germline V lookup: CDR1 MDHEN, CDR2 SYDVKM. The CDR3 runs to 11 residues. The full variable domain, in which reference TRBV28 and TRBJ2-1 provide the parts outside the CDR3, is DVKVTQSSRYLVKRTGEKVFLECVQDMDHENMFWYRQDPGLGLRLIYFSYDVKMKEKGDIPEGYSVSREKKERFSLILESASTNQTSMYLCASRSTGPQFFGPGTRLTVL.

The CDR3 loop reads CASSLLAGGGEQYF. The CDR3 DNA reads TGTGCCAGCAGTTTATTAGCGGGAGGGGGCGAGCAGTACTTC. This chain joins TRBV27 and TRBJ2-7; 11 positions match TRBD2. The ends lost 1 base at V and 6 bases at J; junction bases unmatched: 2. This CDR3 is 14 amino acids long. Germline V gene sequence: CDR1 MNHEY, CDR2 SMNVEV (reference sequence).

The chain uses TRBV7-9 and TRBJ2-2; D perhaps matches TRBD1 (6 bases). The CDR3 runs 17 residues. V dropped 6 bases and J dropped 1 base, with 18 bases sitting between them. Germline V gene data show CDR1 as SEHNR and CDR2 as FQNEAQ (reference sequence). The CDR3 nucleotides are TGTGCCAGCAGTTATCCACGGCCGGGACAGAACACCGGGGAGCTGTTTTTT. It yields the protein CASSYPRPGQNTGELFF.

J is TRBJ1-5 and V is TRBV7-6; D is possibly TRBD1 (6 bases). CDR3 length: 13 amino acids. V was shortened by 1 base and J by 7 bases, with 8 bases between the two germline ends. CDR1 and CDR2 (germline): SGHVS, FNYEAQ. CDR3 region: CASSLDREQPQHF. CDR3 sequence (DNA): TGTGCCAGCAGCTTAGACAGGGAACAGCCCCAGCATTTT.

V usage is TRBV9 and J usage is TRBJ1-5, with 8 bases fitting TRBD1. There are 14 residues in the CDR3. Germline trimming cut 2 bases from V and 7 bases from J; bases unmatched to any gene: 5. Germline V gene sequence: CDR1 SGDLS, CDR2 YYNGEE. CDR3 residues: CASSVDRDFQPQHF. The CDR3 bases are TGTGCCAGCAGCGTGGACAGGGATTTCCAGCCCCAGCATTTT.

This chain joins TRBV6-5 and TRBJ1-5, with 7 bases lining up with TRBD1. The CDR3 runs to 14 residues. With V trimmed by 6 bases and J by 5 bases, 7 bases remained unmatched. Germline CDR1 and CDR2: MNHEY and SVGAGI. The DNA of the CDR3 is TGTGCCAGCAGCCGGACAGGTGGCGATCAGCCCCAGCATTTT. This sequence encodes CASSRTGGDQPQHF.

The rearrangement joins TRBV15 to TRBJ2-1, with 7 bases identical to TRBD2. Germline V gives CDR1 LNHNV, CDR2 YYDKDF (reference sequence). Trimming took 4 bases from V and 6 from J; bases not matched to a gene: 27. CDR3 size: 21 residues. The CDR3, as DNA: TGTGCCACCAGCAAGCAGGTGGGGCTAGCGGCAATGATCACCCGTCTCAATGAGCAGTTCTTC. It specifies CATSKQVGLAAMITRLNEQFF.

V and J are TRBV5-4 and TRBJ2-7, with D perhaps matching TRBD2 (5 bases). The germline CDR1 and CDR2 sequences are SGHNT and YYREEE (reference sequence). This CDR3 spans 14 amino acids. V was shortened by 1 base and J by 2 bases, with 10 bases between the two germline ends. The CDR3 spells CASSLWENPYEQYF. CDR3 sequence (DNA): TGTGCCAGCAGCTTGTGGGAGAATCCCTACGAGCAGTACTTC.

CDR3 loop: CSVAGQGARDTEAFF. The CDR3 bases are TGCAGCGTTGCGGGACAGGGGGCGAGGGACACTGAAGCTTTCTTT. V usage is TRBV29-1 and J usage is TRBJ1-1; TRBD1 aligns across 12 bases. J was trimmed by 3 bases and V by 4 bases; bases with no gene match: 6. The CDR3 length is 15 residues. Germline loops: CDR1 SQVTM, CDR2 ANQGSEA.

This rearrangement joins TRBV5-4 to TRBJ1-2, with D uncertain. From germline, CDR1 is SGHNT and CDR2 YYREEE (reference sequence). The CDR3 contains 11 residues. Trimming stripped 2 bases from V and 8 bases from J, with 7 bases between. The CDR3 DNA follows: TGTGCCAGCAGCTTTACGGGGGGCTACACCTTC. Amino acid sequence: CASSFTGGYTF. Using reference TRBV5-4 and TRBJ1-2 for the parts outside the CDR3, the full variable domain is ETGVTQSPTHLIKTRGQQVTLRCSSQSGHNTVSWYQQALGQGPQFIFQYYREEENGRGNFPPRFSGLQFPNYSSELNVNALELDDSALYLCASSFTGGYTFGSGTRLTVV.

The chain recombines TRBV19 with TRBJ1-1; perhaps TRBD1 as D (6 bases). V lost 10 bases to trimming and J lost 1 base, with 16 bases between them. Germline V gives CDR1 LNHDA, CDR2 SQIVND (reference sequence). The CDR3 extends over 14 amino acids. The CDR3 reads CATKRGRENTEAFF. As DNA, the CDR3 is TGTGCCACTAAGCGGGGGCGGGAGAACACTGAAGCTTTCTTT.

The rearrangement links TRBV5-4 to TRBJ2-7, with D tentatively TRBD1 (6 bases). The germline V and J ends were trimmed by 4 bases and 3 bases, with 8 bases remaining between them. In germline, CDR1 is SGHNT, CDR2 YYREEE (reference sequence). This CDR3 spans 12 amino acids. The CDR3, as DNA: TGTGCCAGCAGCAGGGACATCTACGAGCAGTACTTC. Its translation is CASSRDIYEQYF.

This sequence joins TRBV28 and TRBJ2-5, with 10 bases lining up with TRBD1. The J call may not be correct, given that the DNA end is closer to TRBJ2-7. This CDR3 region has 17 residues. Germline lookup yields CDR1 MDHEN and CDR2 SYDVKM. The CDR3 coding sequence is TGTGCCAGCAGTCACACCTCGAGTGGACAGGGGGCCTACGAGCAGTACTTC. Protein sequence: CASSHTSSGQGAYEQYF.

The V gene is TRBV5-1, the J gene TRBJ2-7; the D is unclear. The CDR3 spans 14 residues. V was trimmed by 1 base and J by 0 bases, leaving 8 bases between them. Per germline, CDR1 SGHRS and CDR2 YFSETQ. The DNA for the CDR3 is TGCGCCAGCAGCTTGCAGGCCTCCTCCTACGAGCAGTACTTC. Translating it yields CASSLQASSYEQYF.

V usage is TRBV5-6 and J usage is TRBJ2-7, with 9 bases fitting TRBD2. The junction had 10 bases not matched to a gene; V was cut back by 4 bases and J by 2 bases. The germline V gene encodes CDR1 SGHDT and CDR2 YYEEEE. The length of the CDR3 is 16 residues. The CDR3 sequence: CASSREAGGGAYEQYF. DNA for the CDR3: TGTGCCAGCAGCCGAGAGGCGGGAGGGGGAGCCTACGAGCAGTACTTC. Full variable domain (outside the CDR3, taken from reference TRBV5-6 and TRBJ2-7): DAGVTQSPTHLIKTRGQQVTLRCSPKSGHDTVSWYQQALGQGPQFIFQYYEEEERQRGNFPDRFSGHQFPNYSSELNVNALLLGDSALYLCASSREAGGGAYEQYFGPGTRLTVT.

A remark on this clone: One end of the junction is discordant with germline, which a read error may explain. The CDR3 region is CSVLGQGAFTEDFF. In DNA, the CDR3 is TGCAGCGTGCTGGGACAGGGGGCTTTCACTGAAGATTTCTTT. The chain uses TRBV29-1 and TRBJ1-1, with 12 bases that match TRBD1. Per the germline V gene, CDR1 is SQVTM and CDR2 is ANQGSEA. The CDR3 consists of 14 residues.